This T cell receptor beta chain was identified during a study of T cell changes during pregnancy in multiple sclerosis. Germline V gene lookup returns CDR1 SGHRS and CDR2 YFSETQ. This CDR3 has 13 amino acids. V was clipped by 3 bases and J by 0 bases, with 6 bases between them. Profiling relied on immunoSEQ multiplex PCR, and the TCRdb table lists in-frame clones only, not all of them. The sample yields tens of thousands of clones, around 93% seen once. This specimen consisted of peripheral blood, obtained after pregnancy. This TCR was sampled from a female donor with multiple sclerosis, enrolled in a pregnancy study. The chain joins TRBV5-1 to TRBJ1-1; D uncertain. The CDR3 protein is CASSSNLNTEAFF. The CDR3 DNA reads TGCGCCAGCAGCTCAAATTTGAACACTGAAGCTTTCTTT.